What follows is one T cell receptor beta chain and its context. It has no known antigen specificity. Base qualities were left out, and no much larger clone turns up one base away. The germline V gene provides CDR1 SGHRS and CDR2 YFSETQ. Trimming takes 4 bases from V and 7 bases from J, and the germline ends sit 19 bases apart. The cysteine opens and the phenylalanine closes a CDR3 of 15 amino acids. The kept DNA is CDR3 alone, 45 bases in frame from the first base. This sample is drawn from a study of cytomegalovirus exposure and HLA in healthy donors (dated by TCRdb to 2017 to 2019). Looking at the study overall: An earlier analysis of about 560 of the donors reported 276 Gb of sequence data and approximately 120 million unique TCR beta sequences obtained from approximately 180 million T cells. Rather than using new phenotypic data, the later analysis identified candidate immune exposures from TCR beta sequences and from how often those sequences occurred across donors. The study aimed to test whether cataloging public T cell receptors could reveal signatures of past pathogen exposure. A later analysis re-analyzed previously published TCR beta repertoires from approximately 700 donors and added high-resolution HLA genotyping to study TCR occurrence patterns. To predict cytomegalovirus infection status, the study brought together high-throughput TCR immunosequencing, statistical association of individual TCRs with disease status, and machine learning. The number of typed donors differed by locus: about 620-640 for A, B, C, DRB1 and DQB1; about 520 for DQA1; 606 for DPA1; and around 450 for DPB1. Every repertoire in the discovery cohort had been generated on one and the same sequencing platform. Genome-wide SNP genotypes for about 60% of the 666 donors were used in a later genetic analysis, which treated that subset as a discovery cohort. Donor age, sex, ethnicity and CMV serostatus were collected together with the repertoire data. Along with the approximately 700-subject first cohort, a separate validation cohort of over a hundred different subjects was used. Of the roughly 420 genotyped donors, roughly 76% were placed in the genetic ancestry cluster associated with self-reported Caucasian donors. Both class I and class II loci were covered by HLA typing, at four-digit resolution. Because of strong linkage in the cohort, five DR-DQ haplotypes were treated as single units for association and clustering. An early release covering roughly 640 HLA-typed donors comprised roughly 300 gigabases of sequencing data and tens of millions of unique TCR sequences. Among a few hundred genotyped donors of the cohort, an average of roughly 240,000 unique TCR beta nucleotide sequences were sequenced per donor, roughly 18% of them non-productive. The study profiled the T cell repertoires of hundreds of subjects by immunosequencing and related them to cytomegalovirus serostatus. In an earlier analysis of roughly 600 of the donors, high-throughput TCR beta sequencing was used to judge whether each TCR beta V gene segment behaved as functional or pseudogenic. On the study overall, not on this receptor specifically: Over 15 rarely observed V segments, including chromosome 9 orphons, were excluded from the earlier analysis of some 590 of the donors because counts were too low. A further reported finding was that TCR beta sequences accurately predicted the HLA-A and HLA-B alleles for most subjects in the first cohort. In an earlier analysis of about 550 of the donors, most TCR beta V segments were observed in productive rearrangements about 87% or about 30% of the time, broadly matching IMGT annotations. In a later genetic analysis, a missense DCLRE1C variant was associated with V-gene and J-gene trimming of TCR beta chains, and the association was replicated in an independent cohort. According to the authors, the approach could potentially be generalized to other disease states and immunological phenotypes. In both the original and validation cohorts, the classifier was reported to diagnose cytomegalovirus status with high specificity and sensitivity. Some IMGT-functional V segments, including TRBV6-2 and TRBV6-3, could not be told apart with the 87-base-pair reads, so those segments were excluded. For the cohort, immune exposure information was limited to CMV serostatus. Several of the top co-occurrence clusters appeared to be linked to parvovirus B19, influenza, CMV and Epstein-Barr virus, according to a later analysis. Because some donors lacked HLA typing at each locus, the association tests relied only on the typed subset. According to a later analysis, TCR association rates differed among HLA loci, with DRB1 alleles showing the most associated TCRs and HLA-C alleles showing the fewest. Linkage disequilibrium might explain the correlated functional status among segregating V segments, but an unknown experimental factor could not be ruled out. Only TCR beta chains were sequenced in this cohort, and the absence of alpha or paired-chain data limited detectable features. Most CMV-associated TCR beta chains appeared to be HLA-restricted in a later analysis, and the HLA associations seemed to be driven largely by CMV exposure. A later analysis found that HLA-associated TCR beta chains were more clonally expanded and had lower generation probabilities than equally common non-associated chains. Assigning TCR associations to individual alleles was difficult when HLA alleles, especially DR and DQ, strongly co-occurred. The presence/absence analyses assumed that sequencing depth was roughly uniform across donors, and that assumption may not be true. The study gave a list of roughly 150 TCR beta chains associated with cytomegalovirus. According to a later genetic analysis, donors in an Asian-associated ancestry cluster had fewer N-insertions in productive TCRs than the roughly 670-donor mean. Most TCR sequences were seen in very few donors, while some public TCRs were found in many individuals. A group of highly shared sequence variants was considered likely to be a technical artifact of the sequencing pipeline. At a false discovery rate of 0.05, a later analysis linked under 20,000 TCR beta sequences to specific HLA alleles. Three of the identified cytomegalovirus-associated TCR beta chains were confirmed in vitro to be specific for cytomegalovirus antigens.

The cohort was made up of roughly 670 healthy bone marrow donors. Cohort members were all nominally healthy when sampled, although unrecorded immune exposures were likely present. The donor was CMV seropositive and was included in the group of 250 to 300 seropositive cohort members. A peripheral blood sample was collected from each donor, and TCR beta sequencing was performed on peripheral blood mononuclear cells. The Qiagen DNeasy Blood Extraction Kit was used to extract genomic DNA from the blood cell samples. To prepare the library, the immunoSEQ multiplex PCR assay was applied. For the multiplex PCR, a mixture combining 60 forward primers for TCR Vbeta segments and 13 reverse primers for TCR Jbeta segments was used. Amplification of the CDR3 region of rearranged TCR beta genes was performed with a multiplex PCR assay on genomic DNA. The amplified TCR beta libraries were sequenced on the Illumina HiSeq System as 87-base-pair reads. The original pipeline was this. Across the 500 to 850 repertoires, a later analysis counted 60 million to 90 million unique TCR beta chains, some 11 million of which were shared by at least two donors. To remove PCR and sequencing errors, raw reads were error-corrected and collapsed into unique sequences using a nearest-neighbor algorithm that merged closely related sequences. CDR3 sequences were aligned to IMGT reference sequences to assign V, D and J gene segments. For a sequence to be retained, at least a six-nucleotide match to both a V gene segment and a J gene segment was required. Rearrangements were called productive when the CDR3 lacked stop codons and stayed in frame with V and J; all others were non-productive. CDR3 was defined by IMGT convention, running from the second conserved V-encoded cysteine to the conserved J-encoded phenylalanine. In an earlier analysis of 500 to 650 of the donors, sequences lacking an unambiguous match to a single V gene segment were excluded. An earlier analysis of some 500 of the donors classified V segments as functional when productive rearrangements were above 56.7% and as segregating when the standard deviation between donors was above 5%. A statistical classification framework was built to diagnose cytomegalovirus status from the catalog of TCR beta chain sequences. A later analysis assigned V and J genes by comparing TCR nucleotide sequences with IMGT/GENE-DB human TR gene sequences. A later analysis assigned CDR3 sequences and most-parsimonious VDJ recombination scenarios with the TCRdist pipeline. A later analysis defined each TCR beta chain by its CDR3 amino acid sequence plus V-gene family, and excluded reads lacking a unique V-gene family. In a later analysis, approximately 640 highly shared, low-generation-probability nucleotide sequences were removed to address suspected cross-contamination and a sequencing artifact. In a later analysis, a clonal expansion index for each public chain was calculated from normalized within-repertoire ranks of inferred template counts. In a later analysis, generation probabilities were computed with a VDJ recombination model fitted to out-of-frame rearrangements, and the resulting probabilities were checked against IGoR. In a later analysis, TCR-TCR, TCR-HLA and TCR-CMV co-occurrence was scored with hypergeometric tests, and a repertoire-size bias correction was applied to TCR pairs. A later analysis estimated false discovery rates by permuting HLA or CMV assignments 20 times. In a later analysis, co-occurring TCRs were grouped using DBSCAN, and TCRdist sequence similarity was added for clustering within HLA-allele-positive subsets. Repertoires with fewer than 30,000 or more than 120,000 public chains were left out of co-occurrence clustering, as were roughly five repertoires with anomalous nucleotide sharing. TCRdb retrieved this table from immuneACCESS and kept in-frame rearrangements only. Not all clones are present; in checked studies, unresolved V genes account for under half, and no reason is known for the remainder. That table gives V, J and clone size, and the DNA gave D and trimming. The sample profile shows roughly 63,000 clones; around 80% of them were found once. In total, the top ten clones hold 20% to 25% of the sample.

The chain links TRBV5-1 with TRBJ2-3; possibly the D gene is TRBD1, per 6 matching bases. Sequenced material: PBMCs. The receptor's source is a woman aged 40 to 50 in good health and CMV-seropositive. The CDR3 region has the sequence CASSPGQYPTYTQYF. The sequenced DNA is TGCGCCAGCAGCCCCGGACAGTACCCCACCTATACGCAGTATTTT.